This T cell receptor (beta chain) was sequenced for a study of blood T cell repertoires in COVID-19. Study details: Sites across the United States, Italy and Spain contributed samples from acute and convalescent COVID-19.

Trimming removed 8 bases from V and 4 bases from J; junction bases left unmatched: 9. CDR3 length: 17 amino acids. The germline CDR1 and CDR2 sequences are MNHEY and SMNVEV (reference sequence). Original analysis: Estimation of nucleated cell counts relied on the amplification of reference gene primers. The repertoire was sequenced with immunoSEQ multiplex PCR; TCRdb's copy has only in-frame clones and lacks some. V and J calls and clone size are as listed in that table; D and trimming were resolved from the DNA. This sample has about 190,000 clones, with 84% found just once. The chain joins TRBV27 to TRBJ2-6, with 12 bases identical to TRBD1. Material for sequencing was peripheral blood. The sequence came from a man in his thirties or forties with active or convalescent COVID-19. The CDR3 sequence: CASGRGQGAPGANVLTF. DNA of the CDR3: TGTGCCAGCGGTCGGGGACAGGGGGCGCCCGGGGCCAACGTCCTGACTTTC.